This T cell receptor (beta chain) came from a study of blood T cell repertoires in COVID-19. Study in general: Samples of COVID-19 (acute and convalescent) were obtained from the United States, Italy and Spain.

Clones were sequenced by immunoSEQ multiplex PCR, and TCRdb holds only the in-frame ones, with some missing. The table shows roughly 190,000 clones, with around 80% occurring only once. Germline CDR1 is LGHDT and CDR2 is YNNKEL (reference sequence). The CDR3 length is 16 residues. The V gene end was trimmed by 4 bases and the J gene end by 2 bases; junction bases not matched to a gene: 6. The sample taken for sequencing was peripheral blood. The chain links TRBV3-1 (or the pseudogene TRBV3-2) to TRBJ1-5, with 9 bases lining up with TRBD1. The clonotype originates from a human donor in a cohort sampled during active COVID-19. CDR3 nucleotide sequence: TGTGCCAGCAGCCCGGGACAGGGCTCGGGCAATCAGCCCCAGCATTTT. It translates to CASSPGQGSGNQPQHF.